This passage covers 11 T cell receptor beta chains from one sample sequenced in a study of cytomegalovirus exposure and HLA in healthy donors. Researchers ran the PCR with 60 Vbeta and 13 Jbeta primers. Data came from immunoSEQ multiplex PCR; TCRdb stores just in-frame clones and leaves some out. The sample's table shows more than 200,000 clones. The sequencing sample was made of PBMCs. Receptors originate from a woman younger than 45 in good health and CMV-seropositive.

The rearrangement uses TRBV7-9 and TRBJ2-5; the match to TRBD1 covers 10 bases. The CDR3 consists of 18 residues. V gave up 1 base and J gave up 4 bases; unmatched junction bases: 12. Germline CDR1 SEHNR, CDR2 FQNEAQ (reference sequence). The CDR3 here is CASSLGVRGQGLPETQYF. CDR3 DNA sequence: TGTGCCAGCAGCTTAGGGGTACGGGGACAGGGGCTCCCAGAGACCCAGTACTTC.

The gene calls are TRBV5-1 and TRBJ2-7, with D perhaps TRBD2 (5 bases). Germline CDR1 is SGHRS and CDR2 is YFSETQ. The length of the CDR3 is 12 residues. The germline V and J ends were trimmed by 2 bases and 4 bases, with 7 bases remaining between them. CDR3 coding DNA: TGCGCCAGCAGCTTCGGCGGGTACGAGCAGTACTTC. It yields the protein CASSFGGYEQYF.

The rearrangement links TRBV6-5 to TRBJ2-1; no clear D. CDR1 is MNHEY and CDR2 is SVGAGI in the germline V gene. Trimming pared 2 bases from V and 6 bases from J, leaving 5 bases between. This CDR3 comprises 12 residues. The chain's CDR3 is CASSYQSNEQFF. The CDR3 DNA is TGTGCCAGCAGTTACCAATCCAATGAGCAGTTCTTC.

The rearrangement uses TRBV28 and TRBJ1-5; tentatively, D is TRBD1 (5 bases). The CDR3 consists of 14 residues. Per the germline V gene, CDR1 is MDHEN and CDR2 is SYDVKM. V lost 8 bases to trimming and J lost 5 bases, with 16 bases between them. The CDR3 DNA is TGTGCCAGCGGGCAAGAACAGGTCCATCAGCCCCAGCATTTT. This gives the protein CASGQEQVHQPQHF.

This chain links TRBV2 with TRBJ1-5; 8 nucleotides line up with TRBD1. V dropped 10 bases and J dropped 0; count of bases not matched to a gene: 5. The CDR3 totals 14 residues. Germline assignment: CDR1 SNHLY and CDR2 FYNNEI. In DNA form, the CDR3 reads TGTGCCACCCGGACAGGGACTAGCAATCAGCCCCAGCATTTT. Translated: CATRTGTSNQPQHF.

The rearrangement uses TRBV4-3 and TRBJ1-1, with TRBD1 identical over 7 bases. Trimming cost V 0 bases and J 1 base; bases outside gene matches: 2. CDR1 and CDR2 from the germline V gene are LGHNA and YSLEER. The CDR3 consists of 15 residues. The CDR3 loop reads CASSQDRQGNTEAFF. CDR3 bases: TGCGCCAGCAGCCAAGACCGACAGGGGAACACTGAAGCTTTCTTT.

This chain uses TRBV6-1 with TRBJ2-5, with D uncertain. This CDR3 is built from 10 residues. In germline, CDR1 is MNHNS, CDR2 SASEGT. Between the trimmed V and J ends, which lost 10 bases and 7 bases, there was a span of 10 bases. This chain's CDR3 is CATLPGTQYF. CDR3 nucleotides: TGTGCCACCCTACCTGGGACCCAGTACTTC.

The chain combines TRBV7-2 with TRBJ2-1; 11 bases agree with TRBD2. From germline, CDR1 is SGHTA and CDR2 FQGNSA. The CDR3 has 19 residues. Losses at the gene ends were 5 bases for V and 0 bases for J; bases not matched to a gene: 12. CDR3 region: CASSRRGVAGGSSYNEQFF. For the CDR3, the DNA is TGTGCCAGCAGCCGGAGGGGAGTAGCGGGAGGGAGCTCCTACAATGAGCAGTTCTTC.

CDR3 DNA: TGTGCCAGCAGCTTAGCCGGGTTAGGTAGTGAAAAACTGTTTTTT. This sequence encodes CASSLAGLGSEKLFF. The chain has TRBV7-9 and TRBJ1-4; D remains unclear. CDR3 length: 15 residues. The germline V gene encodes CDR1 SEHNR and CDR2 FQNEAQ (reference sequence). V was cut by 0 bases and J by 7 bases, with 12 bases left in between. The entire variable domain, with the rest obtained from reference TRBV7-9 and TRBJ1-4, is as follows: DTGVSQNPRHKITKRGQNVTFRCDPISEHNRLYWYRQTLGQGPEFLTYFQNEAQLEKSRLLSDRFSAERPKGSFSTLEIQRTEQGDSAMYLCASSLAGLGSEKLFFGSGTQLSVL.

The V gene is TRBV14, the J gene TRBJ2-7, with D possibly matching TRBD1 (6 bases). CDR1 and CDR2 (germline): SGHDN, FVKESK. The CDR3 length is 15 residues. The germline V and J ends were trimmed by 6 bases and 1 base, with 16 bases remaining between them. DNA of the CDR3: TGTGCCAGCAGTGAAGCTACAGGGTTTTCCTACGAGCAGTACTTC. It encodes CASSEATGFSYEQYF.

V and J are TRBV13 and TRBJ1-1; D unresolved. The V end lost 2 bases, the J end lost 8 bases, and 9 bases lay between the germline ends. The CDR3 is 12 residues long. Germline V lookup: CDR1 PRHDT, CDR2 FYEKMQ (reference sequence). CDR3 nucleotides: TGTGCCAGCAGCTTACAGCGGGCAGAAGCTTTCTTT. Residues: CASSLQRAEAFF.